A selection of T cell receptor beta chains follows, all from one sample in a study of cytotoxic CD8 clonotypes in ibrutinib-treated CLL. Here immunoSEQ multiplex PCR was the method, and the copy in TCRdb shows in-frame clones only, minus some. The sample carries approximately 130,000 clones, under 90% recorded once. The sample in question was PBMCs, obtained after 24 months of ibrutinib treatment. The receptors stem from a human donor with chronic lymphocytic leukemia. The CDR3 runs from the conserved cysteine through the conserved F or W. The order of the fields is D gene, CDR3 length, clone size, V gene, J gene, CDR3 DNA, CDR3 protein. The D gene is left open where the match is weak. Some rows have no size entry. The others give once, few or many, or a class for an expanded clone.

-,12,-,TRBV7-2,TRBJ2-2,TGTGCCAGCAGCTTCTTTGTCGGGGAGCTGTTTTTT,CASSFFVGELFF
-,13,-,TRBV5-1,TRBJ2-1,TGCGCCAGCAGCTTTGAAACGGGATATGAGCAGTTCTTC,CASSFETGYEQFF
-,13,-,TRBV5-1,TRBJ1-1,TGCGCCAGCAGCTTGGCCCGTTTTGCCGAAGCTTTCTTT,CASSLARFAEAFF
TRBD1,14,once,TRBV6-6,TRBJ1-2,TGTGCCAGCAGCGATCCGGGACAGGGTTTTGGCTACACCTTC,CASSDPGQGFGYTF
-,13,-,TRBV6-6,TRBJ2-1,TGTGCCAGCAGTTCGTGGAGCGACAATGAGCAGTTCTTC,CASSSWSDNEQFF
-,17,-,TRBV25-1,TRBJ1-6,TGTGCCAGCAGTGAATATATGCCCAGCTCCTATAATTCACCCCTCCACTTT,CASSEYMPSSYNSPLHF
-,11,-,TRBV20-1,TRBJ2-7,TGCAGTGCTTACGGGACCTACGAGCAGTACTTC,CSAYGTYEQYF
-,14,-,TRBV5-1,TRBJ1-4,TGCGCCAGCAGCTTTACAGGGAACAGTGAAAAACTGTTTTTT,CASSFTGNSEKLFF
-,13,-,TRBV6-1,TRBJ1-1,TGTGCCAGCAGTGCAGTAGGGAACACTGAAGCTTTCTTT,CASSAVGNTEAFF
-,14,-,TRBV30,TRBJ2-1,TGTGCCTGGAGTGTAGGGGCCAGGCACAATGAGCAGTTCTTC,CAWSVGARHNEQFF
TRBD2,16,few,TRBV5-1,TRBJ2-1,TGCGCCAGCAGCTTGGTAGCGGGGGGGCTATACAATGAGCAGTTCTTC,CASSLVAGGLYNEQFF
-,15,-,TRBV5-5,TRBJ1-6,TGTGCCAGCAGCTTTGTTACAGGGTTCGGTTCACCCCTCCACTTT,CASSFVTGFGSPLHF
TRBD1,15,-,TRBV6-5,TRBJ2-7,TGTGCCAGCAGGCGCACCGGGACAGGGGGTTACGAGCAGTACTTC,CASRRTGTGGYEQYF
-,19,-,TRBV11-2,TRBJ2-3,TGTGCCAGCAGCTTATTCGGTTCCCCCTCAGGGAAGGTCACAGATACGCAGTATTTT,CASSLFGSPSGKVTDTQYF
TRBD1,17,-,TRBV7-2,TRBJ2-3,TGTGCCAGCAGGGGACAGGGGGTACCCCTGTACACAGATACGCAGTATTTT,CASRGQGVPLYTDTQYF
-,15,-,TRBV15,TRBJ2-5,TGTGCCACCAGCAGAGGCCTCGACAGCCAAGAGACCCAGTACTTC,CATSRGLDSQETQYF
-,15,-,TRBV18,TRBJ2-1,TGTGCCAGCTCACCACTCCAGGGCGGGCGAAATGAGCAGTTCTTC,CASSPLQGGRNEQFF
TRBD1,16,-,TRBV28,TRBJ2-2,TGTGCCAGCAGCTTTGGGACAGGGGGTGGTGTCGGGGAGCTGTTTTTT,CASSFGTGGGVGELFF
-,15,-,TRBV6-5,TRBJ2-7,TGTGCCAGCAGTTACGGATTGGGACCCAATTACGAGCAGTACTTC,CASSYGLGPNYEQYF
-,17,-,TRBV6-1,TRBJ2-4,TGTGCCAGCAGCGAAAGGTGGCAGAGCATAGCCAAAAACATTCAGTACTTC,CASSERWQSIAKNIQYF
TRBD1,15,-,TRBV7-9,TRBJ1-2,TGTGCCAGCAGCTACTACCGACAGGGGGCACGTGGCTACACCTTC,CASSYYRQGARGYTF
-,15,once,TRBV6-5,TRBJ1-5,TGTGCCAGCAGAAAAACAGGGATGAGCAATCAGCCCCAGCATTTT,CASRKTGMSNQPQHF
-,14,-,TRBV6-1,TRBJ1-1,TGTGCCAGCAGTGACAGGGTCTTGGGCACTGAAGCTTTCTTT,CASSDRVLGTEAFF
TRBD1,15,once,TRBV6-1,TRBJ2-1,TGTGCCAGCAGTGAATCCCGGACAGGGGTCAATGAGCAGTTCTTC,CASSESRTGVNEQFF
TRBD2,12,once,TRBV7-6,TRBJ2-1,TGTGCCAGCAGCTTCTTAGCGGGGGGGTTGCTCTTC,CASSFLAGGLLF
-,14,-,TRBV5-1,TRBJ2-1,TGCGCCAGCAGCTTGGGGGCGGGGATCGATGAGCAGTTCTTC,CASSLGAGIDEQFF
-,14,once,TRBV18,TRBJ1-2,TGTGCCAGCTCACCGACCGGGTCGGTAGCTGGCTACACCTTC,CASSPTGSVAGYTF
-,15,-,TRBV6-5,TRBJ2-1,TGTGCCAGCAGTTACAGGCACTTCTCCTACAATGAGCAGTTCTTC,CASSYRHFSYNEQFF
-,15,-,TRBV19,TRBJ2-1,TGTGCCAGTAGTAACCTCGGACAGGAGGGCAATGAGCAGTTCTTC,CASSNLGQEGNEQFF
-,15,-,TRBV5-1,TRBJ2-5,TGCGCCAGCAGCTCGAGAAGCGGGCTCCAAGAGACCCAGTACTTC,CASSSRSGLQETQYF
-,17,-,TRBV10-3,TRBJ2-7,TGTGCCATCAGTGAGTCGGCGCACGCGCAGGGACGATACGAGCAGTACTTC,CAISESAHAQGRYEQYF
TRBD2,18,once,TRBV7-6,TRBJ2-1,TGTGCCAGCAGCCCACTAGGGACTAGCGGGGGAGCATACAATGAGCAGTTCTTC,CASSPLGTSGGAYNEQFF
-,13,-,TRBV11-2,TRBJ1-6,TGTGCCAGCAGCTTGACCCCGAATTCACCCCTCCACTTT,CASSLTPNSPLHF
-,14,-,TRBV7-2,TRBJ2-3,TGTGCCAGCAGCTCGGGTCATAGCACAGATACGCAGTATTTT,CASSSGHSTDTQYF
-,12,-,TRBV27,TRBJ1-1,TGTGCCAGCCACACAGGGACCACTGAAGCTTTCTTT,CASHTGTTEAFF